The 11 T cell receptor beta chains below come from one sample, sequenced in a study of OX40 agonist ivuxolimab in advanced cancers. This table comes from immunoSEQ multiplex PCR, and its TCRdb copy is limited to in-frame clones, with some not included. Here the sample spans tens of thousands of clones, approximately 90% being singletons. Sequenced material: CD4+ or CD8+ T cells sorted from blood, taken in a trial of the OX40 agonist ivuxolimab. These receptors all come from an adult with an advanced solid tumor such as melanoma, head and neck, liver or kidney cancer.

The chain combines TRBV15 with TRBJ1-1; D not resolved. Germline loops: CDR1 LNHNV, CDR2 YYDKDF (reference sequence). This CDR3 region has 14 residues. V dropped 2 bases and J dropped 5 bases, with 12 bases sitting between them. The CDR3 is CATSRPSRLTEAFF. CDR3 bases: TGTGCCACCAGCAGACCGTCCCGTTTGACTGAAGCTTTCTTT.

J is TRBJ2-7 and V is TRBV28; 11 nucleotides agree with TRBD2. CDR1 is MDHEN, CDR2 SYDVKM, per germline. This CDR3 region has 15 residues. The V segment lost 5 bases and the J segment 2 bases; nucleotides outside the gene matches: 5. The chain's CDR3 is CASSQRLAGTYEQYF. The CDR3 DNA reads as TGTGCCAGCAGTCAGCGACTAGCGGGGACCTACGAGCAGTACTTC.

The V call is TRBV7-3, the J call TRBJ2-1; D unclear. V gave up 4 bases and J gave up 2 bases, with 12 bases separating them. The germline CDR1 and CDR2 sequences are SGHTA and FQGTGA. There are 15 residues in the CDR3. The CDR3 DNA reads TGTGCCAGCAGCTCCTACAGCGAAACCTACAATGAGCAGTTCTTC. Its translation is CASSSYSETYNEQFF.

This clone has just a few counts. J is TRBJ2-3 and V is TRBV4-3; TRBD2 agrees at 9 bases. CDR3 size: 20 residues. Unmatched junction bases numbered 16, after V lost 0 bases and J lost 3 bases. CDR1 is LGHNA and CDR2 is YSLEER in the germline V gene. The CDR3 bases are TGCGCCAGCAGCCAAGAAAGAGCAGCTTTGCGACTAGCGGATACAGATACGCAGTATTTT. Translating it yields CASSQERAALRLADTDTQYF.

This clone has more than one count but fewer than ten. This chain connects TRBV5-6 to TRBJ1-1; perhaps TRBD1 as D (5 bases). V was shortened by 7 bases and J by 4 bases, with 20 bases between the two germline ends. The CDR3 is made up of 15 amino acids. Germline CDR1 is SGHDT and CDR2 is YYEEEE. CDR3: CASSTGEGPGTEAFF. Written as DNA, the CDR3 is TGTGCCAGCTCTACGGGGGAGGGCCCTGGCACTGAAGCTTTCTTT. The variable domain in full, with the rest retrieved from reference TRBV5-6 and TRBJ1-1, is DAGVTQSPTHLIKTRGQQVTLRCSPKSGHDTVSWYQQALGQGPQFIFQYYEEEERQRGNFPDRFSGHQFPNYSSELNVNALLLGDSALYLCASSTGEGPGTEAFFGQGTRLTVV.

This chain joins TRBV27 and TRBJ2-3; 7 nucleotides line up with TRBD1. Germline assignment: CDR1 MNHEY and CDR2 SMNVEV (reference sequence). J lost 0 bases, V lost 5 bases, and 5 bases had no gene match. The CDR3 covers 15 residues. The CDR3: CASSLIQGSTDTQYF. As DNA, the CDR3 is TGTGCCAGCAGTCTTATACAGGGGAGCACAGATACGCAGTATTTT.

The genes are TRBV4-3 and TRBJ2-7, with D perhaps TRBD2 (5 bases). The CDR3 length is 17 residues. V gave up 0 bases and J gave up 0 bases, with 15 bases separating them. CDR1 is LGHNA and CDR2 is YSLEER in the germline V gene. CDR3 region: CASSQDHPAVSSYEQYF. Written as DNA, the CDR3 is TGCGCCAGCAGCCAAGATCACCCAGCGGTTTCCTCCTACGAGCAGTACTTC.

This clone has just one count. In nucleotides, the CDR3 is TGTGCCAGCAGTTACTCCGGATATAGCAATCAGCCCCAGCATTTT. This codes for CASSYSGYSNQPQHF. The chain couples TRBV6-6 to TRBJ1-5; no definite D call. The germline V gene encodes CDR1 MNHNY and CDR2 SVGAGI (reference sequence). V lost 0 bases and J lost 0, with 6 bases in between. CDR3 length: 15 residues.

The chain recombines TRBV27 with TRBJ1-5; no reliable D call. Germline V CDR1 and CDR2: MNHEY, SMNVEV (reference sequence). This CDR3 is 15 amino acids long. V was pared by 1 base and J by 2 bases, with 9 bases between. The chain's CDR3 is CASSLFGSGNQPQHF. The CDR3 region has the DNA TGTGCCAGCAGTTTATTTGGGTCTGGCAATCAGCCCCAGCATTTT.

The chain joins TRBV4-1 to TRBJ1-1, with 9 bases fitting TRBD1. The J segment lost 1 base and the V segment lost 2 bases, leaving 2 bases of the junction unmatched. CDR1 and CDR2 from the germline V gene are MGHRA and YSYEKL. The CDR3 extends over 15 amino acids. DNA of the CDR3: TGCGCCAGCAGCCAAATGGGACAGGGGAACACTGAAGCTTTCTTT. It translates to CASSQMGQGNTEAFF.

The V call is TRBV6-1, the J call TRBJ2-1; D is tentatively TRBD1 or TRBD2 (6 bases each). CDR3 length: 12 residues. Trimming stripped 8 bases from V and 8 bases from J, with 13 bases between. In germline, CDR1 is MNHNS, CDR2 SASEGT. CDR3 bases: TGTGCCAGCGGGAGGAGGGGGGATGAGCAGTTCTTC. Translated: CASGRRGDEQFF.